Listed below are T cell receptor beta chains from one sample, sequenced in a study of T cells in Graves' hyperthyroidism and ophthalmopathy. MiXCR, applied by TCRdb to the multiplex PCR reads, yields one record per CDR3 protein. The data contain 300,000 to 500,000 distinct CDR3 sequences, over 12% of them singletons. Sequencing was done on a sample of blood. All receptors come from a man aged 45-60 years with Graves' ophthalmopathy. CDR3s leave out the opening cysteine and the closing phenylalanine or tryptophan. Fields, in order: J gene, V gene, CDR3 protein.

TRBJ2-3	TRBV24-1	ATSDSTSGTDTQY
TRBJ1-1	TRBV30	AWTAGRQNTEAF
TRBJ2-7	TRBV7-2	ASRRISGTYEQY
TRBJ2-7	TRBV10-1	ASSEGLAGDREEQY
TRBJ2-1	TRBV20-1	SARDRGETNEQF
TRBJ1-2	TRBV10-3	AISGSPGTGEGYT
TRBJ1-1	TRBV20-1	RGQGFDTEAF
TRBJ1-1	TRBV19	ASSMTANTEAF
TRBJ2-5	TRBV20-1	SARAPWGETQY
TRBJ2-7	TRBV9	ASSVGNSPYEQY
TRBJ2-7	TRBV4-1	ASSQDLGAEQY
TRBJ2-1	TRBV7-3	ASSPQRVSYNEQF
TRBJ2-2	TRBV6-5	ASSYSIGGPNTGELF
TRBJ1-2	TRBV29-1	SGWVNYGYT
TRBJ1-5	TRBV15	ATSRDLGINQPQH
TRBJ1-2	TRBV9	ASSVEFGSSGYT
TRBJ2-5	TRBV20-1	SGRLAGGETQY
TRBJ2-5	TRBV10-3	AISPGQGETQY
TRBJ2-1	TRBV5-1	ASSLLRERGNEQF
TRBJ2-1	TRBV12-5	ASGSTSGSRPKIYEQF
TRBJ2-1	TRBV30	AWSVISTGTSSEQF
TRBJ2-1	TRBV6-1	ASSAKTGPYNEQF
TRBJ2-2	TRBV5-1	ASSGQERAGGPIGTGELF
TRBJ1-5	TRBV20-1	SARDSYSGRKGRSVSQPQH
TRBJ1-1	TRBV7-9	ASSLVRDDTEAF
TRBJ2-1	TRBV24-1	ATSEPRSSYNEQF
TRBJ2-6	TRBV5-1	ASSPMISGANVLT
TRBJ2-3	TRBV12-3/TRBV12-4	ASSRTSGSRADTQY
TRBJ2-5	TRBV10-3	AISESRTRQETQY
TRBJ2-7	TRBV20-1	SARGLGGLAEYEQY
TRBJ2-5	TRBV7-9	ASSLEGYQETQY
TRBJ2-7	TRBV6-1	ASLFGTNYEQY
TRBJ1-4	TRBV20-1	SASRVQTNEKLF
TRBJ2-1	TRBV7-9	ASSFVGLAGAGNEQF
TRBJ1-3	TRBV14	ASSSQLGSGNTIY
TRBJ2-3	TRBV30	AWTRTGGTDTQY
TRBJ2-7	TRBV9	ASSVAPGTEITYEQY
TRBJ2-2	TRBV29-1	SVELTGASNTGELF
TRBJ2-5	TRBV7-2	ASSSLAGNRETQY
TRBJ2-7	TRBV9	ASSLDVGEQY
TRBJ2-1	TRBV11-2	ASSLFSLAHHPF
TRBJ2-7	TRBV5-1	ASSSWTGGDEQY
TRBJ2-1	TRBV5-1	ASSFRGQEYNEQF
TRBJ2-6	TRBV30	AWSVGGNSGANVLT
TRBJ2-3	TRBV18	ASSSTGASTDTQY
TRBJ2-5	TRBV19	ASTSGVNLKETQY
TRBJ2-7	TRBV6-1	ASSDPTTYEQY
TRBJ1-1	TRBV11-2	ASSAGGDTEAF